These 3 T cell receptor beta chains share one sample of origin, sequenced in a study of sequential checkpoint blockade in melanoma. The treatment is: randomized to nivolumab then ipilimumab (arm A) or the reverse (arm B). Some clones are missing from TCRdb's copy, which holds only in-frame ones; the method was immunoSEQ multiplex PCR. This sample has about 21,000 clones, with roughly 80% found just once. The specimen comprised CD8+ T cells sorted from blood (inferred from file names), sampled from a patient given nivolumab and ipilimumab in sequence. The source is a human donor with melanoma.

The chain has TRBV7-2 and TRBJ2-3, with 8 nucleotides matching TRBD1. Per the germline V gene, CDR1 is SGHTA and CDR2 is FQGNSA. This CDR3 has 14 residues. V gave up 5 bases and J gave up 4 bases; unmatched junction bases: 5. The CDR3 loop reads CASSPDRGADTQYF. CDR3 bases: TGTGCCAGCAGCCCTGACAGGGGCGCAGATACGCAGTATTTT.

CDR3 bases: TGTGCCAGCAGCACCTTCATCGGCAGGAATACGCAGTATTTT. The encoded protein is CASSTFIGRNTQYF. This sequence joins TRBV28 and TRBJ2-3; unclear D gene. Germline values: CDR1 MDHEN, CDR2 SYDVKM. There are 14 residues in the CDR3. V was trimmed by 6 bases and J by 7 bases, leaving 17 bases between them.

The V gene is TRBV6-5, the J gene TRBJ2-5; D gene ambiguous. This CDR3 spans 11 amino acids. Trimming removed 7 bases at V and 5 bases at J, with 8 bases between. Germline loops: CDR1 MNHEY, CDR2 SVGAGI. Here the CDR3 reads CASTYGETQYF. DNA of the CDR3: TGTGCCAGCACCTACGGGGAGACCCAGTACTTC.